This T cell receptor (beta chain) emerged from a study of regulatory T cells in long-lasting Graves disease. General study findings and limits: It was in persistent disease that TRBV28, TRBJ1-2 and TRBJ2-5 were favored.

With V trimmed by 6 bases and J by 3 bases, 8 bases remained unmatched. From germline, CDR1 is ENHRY and CDR2 SYGVKD. The CDR3 is 17 residues long. Time point given: newly diagnosed GD, antithyroid drugs for less than 3 months. Making the TCR library involved RNA that had been extracted from PBMCs. This clonotype has ten or more counts. Its matching antigen is unknown. To make TCR beta libraries, researchers used iRepertoire HTBI primers and Arm-PCR of CDR3 regions. TCRdb recomputed calls from the multiplex PCR reads with MiXCR, one row per CDR3 protein. The repertoire includes some 400,000 distinct CDR3 sequences, around 14% of them detected once, and approximately 15% sits in the top ten. The same data also went into a second study, on T cells in Graves' hyperthyroidism and ophthalmopathy. That source adds: Diagnosis of hyperthyroidism was new in patients aged 18 to 65, and its duration was under 2 months. Carried out on the TCR CDR3, a first-round RT-PCR used the HTBI primer set.

The receptor was derived from a woman aged 30 to 39 with Graves disease. The specimen comprised peripheral blood mononuclear cells (PBMCs), sampled at new diagnosis, from a patient treated with antithyroid drugs. J is TRBJ2-3 and V is TRBV10-3; 14 bases align to TRBD2. The CDR3 loop is CAISERRTSGGTDTQYF. DNA for the CDR3: TGTGCCATCAGCGAAAGAAGGACTAGCGGGGGGACAGATACGCAGTATTTT.